One sample yielded the 11 T cell receptor beta chains listed below, sequenced in a study of cytomegalovirus exposure and HLA in healthy donors. The PCR ran on 60 Vbeta and 13 Jbeta primers. Clones were read by immunoSEQ multiplex PCR, and TCRdb kept only the in-frame ones, dropping some. The data contain 150,000 or so clones, 82% of them singletons. Sequencing was carried out using PBMCs. The receptors derive from a woman aged 45-59 years in good health and CMV-seropositive.

V and J are TRBV29-1 and TRBJ2-7, with 8 bases lining up with TRBD1. This CDR3 has 15 residues. The ends lost 0 bases at V and 4 bases at J; junction bases unmatched: 8. Germline lookup yields CDR1 SQVTM and CDR2 ANQGSEA. In nucleotides, the CDR3 is TGCAGCGTTGAAGAAGAGGGCAGGGGGCCTTACGAGCAGTACTTC. This encodes CSVEEEGRGPYEQYF.

The chain links TRBV27 to TRBJ2-7; D gene unclear. Trimming removed 1 base from V and 7 bases from J, with 14 bases in between. The CDR3 has 14 amino acids. Germline V lookup: CDR1 MNHEY, CDR2 SMNVEV (reference sequence). CDR3 nucleotide sequence: TGTGCCAGCAGTTTATGGGCAAACGAAAAGGAGCAGTACTTC. Protein product: CASSLWANEKEQYF.

This clone was picked up a small number of times. The V call is TRBV10-2, the J call TRBJ1-6; maybe TRBD1 (5 bases). Trimming took off 5 bases at V and 8 bases at J, with 10 bases between the two ends. The CDR3 is 13 amino acids. The germline V gene encodes CDR1 WSHSY and CDR2 SAAADI. CDR3 sequence: CASSQQEYSPLHF. The CDR3 region has the DNA TGCGCCAGCAGTCAACAGGAGTATTCACCCCTCCACTTT.

The chain employs TRBV7-2 and TRBJ1-5; TRBD1 aligns across 8 bases. Germline values: CDR1 SGHTA, CDR2 FQGNSA. The V segment lost 3 bases and the J segment 5 bases; nucleotides outside the gene matches: 9. CDR3 length: 16 amino acids. The CDR3 nucleotides read TGTGCCAGCAGCTTGGGCGGACAGGGACCAGATCAGCCCCAGCATTTT. Translation: CASSLGGQGPDQPQHF.

The CDR3 here is CASTLANYGYTF. The CDR3 region has the DNA TGTGCCAGCACATTAGCTAACTATGGCTACACCTTC. The gene calls are TRBV6-6 and TRBJ1-2; D remains unclear. There are 12 residues in the CDR3. Per the germline V gene, CDR1 is MNHNY and CDR2 is SVGAGI (reference sequence). V shed 7 bases and J shed 0 bases, with 6 bases lying between them.

This chain joins TRBV2 and TRBJ2-6, with 14 bases aligning to TRBD2. The CDR3 spans 17 residues. Germline CDR1 and CDR2: SNHLY and FYNNEI. J lost 2 bases, V lost 5 bases, and 2 bases had no gene match. The CDR3 region has the DNA TGTGCCAGCAGTTCGGGACTAGCGGGGGCTGGGGCCAACGTCCTGACTTTC. It specifies CASSSGLAGAGANVLTF.

This clone was seen more than once but under ten times. J is TRBJ2-5 and V is TRBV4-3; possible D gene TRBD2, 5 bases. Germline V lookup: CDR1 LGHNA, CDR2 YSLEER. The CDR3 has 13 residues. V shed 3 bases and J shed 4 bases, with 9 bases lying between them. The CDR3 region has the DNA TGCGCCAGCAGCCATTCTGCGGGAGAGACCCAGTACTTC. Its translation is CASSHSAGETQYF.

V is TRBV19 and J is TRBJ1-4; 9 bases fit TRBD1. CDR1 is LNHDA and CDR2 is SQIVND in the germline V gene (reference sequence). This CDR3 is 14 amino acids long. V dropped 7 bases and J dropped 8; count of bases not matched to a gene: 8. CDR3 sequence (DNA): TGTGCCAGTACCTCCACAGGGGGCAGCGAAAAACTGTTTTTT. Translated, it gives CASTSTGGSEKLFF.

Note on this clone: The junction departs from the called germline gene at one end, perhaps through a read error. The sample holds other DNA sequences that translate to the same CDR3. The chain employs TRBV4-3 and TRBJ1-2, with D unresolved. Germline V gene data show CDR1 as LGHNA and CDR2 as YSLEER. This CDR3 is 14 amino acids long. CDR3 nucleotide sequence: TGCGCCAGCAGCCAAGACAAGCGAAACTATGGCTATACCTTC. Translation: CASSQDKRNYGYTF.

V gene TRBV5-6 combines with J gene TRBJ2-5, with unresolved D. This CDR3 spans 14 amino acids. V was cut by 0 bases and J by 2 bases, with 8 bases left in between. The germline CDR1 and CDR2 sequences are SGHDT and YYEEEE. DNA of the CDR3: TGTGCCAGCAGCTTGGGGCCAGTACAAGAGACCCAGTACTTC. Amino acids: CASSLGPVQETQYF.

The chain uses TRBV6-1 and TRBJ2-7; possibly TRBD1 for D (6 bases). From germline, CDR1 is MNHNS and CDR2 SASEGT. V dropped 6 bases and J dropped 2 bases, with 8 bases sitting between them. The CDR3 sequence is 12 residues long. The CDR3 DNA is TGTGCCAGCAGCGGACAGACCTACGAGCAGTACTTC. Amino acids: CASSGQTYEQYF.